Listed here are 9 T cell receptor beta chains from one sample, sequenced in a study of T-cell reconstitution after alpha-beta-depleted transplantation in children. Researchers prepared the TCRbeta library using unique molecular identifiers, the study reports. TCRdb re-analysed the PCR reads in MiXCR, keeping a single row per CDR3 protein. The top ten hold approximately 4.5% of the sample, which has 900,000 or so distinct CDR3 sequences, under 20% seen once. Sequencing used PBMCs, mostly from graft donor cells, obtained 360 days after TCRalphabeta/CD19-depleted stem cell transplant. The receptors here all came from a male patient younger than 18 who had a stem cell transplant for acute lymphoblastic leukemia, so the T cells may come from the graft donor.

Here the CDR3 reads CSARDLATSGSSSYNEQFF. CDR3 nucleotides: TGCAGTGCTAGAGATTTAGCGACTAGCGGGAGCTCCTCCTACAATGAGCAGTTCTTC. The chain recombines TRBV20-1 with TRBJ2-1; 12 bases fit TRBD2. With V trimmed by 0 bases and J by 0 bases, 9 bases remained unmatched. The CDR3 has 19 residues. Germline V gene lookup returns CDR1 DFQATT and CDR2 SNEGSKA (reference sequence).

V is TRBV30 and J is TRBJ1-2; D is unclear. The germline V and J ends were trimmed by 0 bases and 3 bases, with 11 bases remaining between them. Looked up from germline, CDR1 is GTSNPN and CDR2 is SVGIG (reference sequence). There are 14 residues in the CDR3. The CDR3 protein is CAWSVLQSDYGYTF. For the CDR3, the DNA is TGTGCCTGGAGTGTACTCCAAAGCGACTATGGCTACACCTTC.

This clonotype came up many times. V is TRBV4-1 and J is TRBJ2-7, with 10 bases fitting TRBD2. The ends lost 4 bases at V and 3 bases at J; junction bases unmatched: 6. Per the germline V gene, CDR1 is MGHRA and CDR2 is YSYEKL. CDR3 size: 15 residues. The CDR3: CASSPPSGSNYEQYF. The CDR3 nucleotides read TGCGCCAGCAGCCCACCTAGCGGGAGTAACTACGAGCAGTACTTC.

The chain links TRBV4-1 to TRBJ2-1; tentative D call: TRBD2 (6 bases). The CDR3 loop spans 18 amino acids. The V and J ends lost 0 bases and 1 base respectively, with 16 bases between them. Germline V gene data show CDR1 as MGHRA and CDR2 as YSYEKL. Written as DNA, the CDR3 is TGCGCCAGCAGCCAAGACCCCACTAGCTCAATGTCCTACAATGAGCAGTTCTTC. Residues: CASSQDPTSSMSYNEQFF.

The J gene is TRBJ2-7, the V gene TRBV20-1, with 7 bases matching TRBD2. V dropped 2 bases and J dropped 0; count of bases not matched to a gene: 10. Germline CDR1 reads DFQATT; CDR2 reads SNEGSKA (reference sequence). The length of the CDR3 is 16 residues. In nucleotides, the CDR3 is TGCAGTGCTAGATTAAGGCGGGCGGGGGACTCCTACGAGCAGTACTTC. This encodes CSARLRRAGDSYEQYF.

In this sample, this clonotype turned up many times. The CDR3 sequence: CASSLVTNEQFF. The CDR3 DNA sequence: TGTGCCAGCAGCCTGGTTACGAATGAGCAGTTCTTC. V and J are TRBV7-9 and TRBJ2-1; D ambiguous. This CDR3 has 12 residues. Germline V gene data show CDR1 as SEHNR and CDR2 as FQNEAQ (reference sequence). V was trimmed by 5 bases and J by 7 bases, leaving 9 bases between them.

This clonotype was observed many times. This chain links TRBV12-3 or TRBV12-4 with TRBJ2-5; TRBD2 might be the D (5 bases). CDR3 length equals 13 residues. The V end was cut by 7 bases, the J end by 4 bases, with 13 bases between. CDR3: CASTPRGGETQYF. CDR3 sequence (DNA): TGTGCCAGCACCCCACGAGGAGGAGAGACCCAGTACTTC.

This clonotype appeared many times. One junction end disagrees with the germline gene, perhaps due to a read error. The chain combines TRBV5-1 with TRBJ2-7, with D tentatively TRBD2 (6 bases). CDR1 SGHRS and CDR2 YFSETQ come from the germline V gene. The CDR3 totals 12 residues. CDR3 sequence: CASSSTSYEQYF. The CDR3 DNA sequence: TGTGCCAGCAGCTCGACTAGCTACGAGCAGTACTTC.

The table lists this clonotype with a few counts. The chain links TRBV25-1 to TRBJ2-1; 8 bases fit TRBD1. J was trimmed by 2 bases and V by 3 bases; bases with no gene match: 12. Germline loops: CDR1 MGHDK, CDR2 SYGVNS. This CDR3 is 18 amino acids long. DNA for the CDR3: TGTGCCAGCAGTGAGTCATCAGGGGGCCGTATCCCCTACAATGAGCAGTTCTTC. Translating it yields CASSESSGGRIPYNEQFF.